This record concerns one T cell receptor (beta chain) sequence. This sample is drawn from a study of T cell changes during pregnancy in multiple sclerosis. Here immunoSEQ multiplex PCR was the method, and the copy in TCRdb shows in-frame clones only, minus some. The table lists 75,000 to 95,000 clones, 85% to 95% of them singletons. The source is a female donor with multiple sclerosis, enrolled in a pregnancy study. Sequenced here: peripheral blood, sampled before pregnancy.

In DNA, the CDR3 is TGTGCCAGTAGTATGGGATTACAGGGAAGAGGCAATCAGCCCCAGCATTTT. Its protein is CASSMGLQGRGNQPQHF. The chain recombines TRBV19 with TRBJ1-5; a possible D gene is TRBD1 (6 bases). The CDR3 runs 17 residues. Germline CDR1 reads LNHDA; CDR2 reads SQIVND (reference sequence). V shed 3 bases and J shed 2 bases, with 17 bases lying between them.